The 25 T cell receptor beta chains listed next were all sequenced from one sample in a study of T cell responses to AZD1222 COVID-19 vaccine. Sequencing was performed with immunoSEQ multiplex PCR; in TCRdb, only in-frame clones are kept and a portion is missing. The sample consists of some 170,000 clones, 80% to 95% of them appearing once. The material sequenced was peripheral blood, taken 28 days after the second AZD1222 dose. The receptors stem from an adult who received the AZD1222 COVID-19 vaccine.

The genes are TRBV6-5 and TRBJ1-2, with TRBD1 matching over 7 bases. Germline loops: CDR1 MNHEY, CDR2 SVGAGI. The junction had 10 bases not matched to a gene; V was cut back by 6 bases and J by 3 bases. CDR3 length: 15 residues. The CDR3 loop is CASSDEGQRHYGYTF. The CDR3 DNA reads TGTGCCAGCAGCGACGAGGGACAGCGGCACTATGGCTACACCTTC.

The chain joins TRBV6-5 to TRBJ1-1, with TRBD1 as a possible D gene (5 bases). The V gene lost 10 bases and the J gene lost 0 bases, with 12 bases spanning the gap. CDR1 and CDR2 (germline): MNHEY, SVGAGI. CDR3 size: 13 residues. The CDR3 bases are TGTGCCACCGCGGGACGGATGAACACTGAAGCTTTCTTT. Amino acid sequence: CATAGRMNTEAFF.

This clone was picked up one time. The rearrangement uses TRBV29-1 and TRBJ2-7; D is uncertain. The V end lost 7 bases, the J end lost 3 bases, and 10 bases lay between the germline ends. The CDR3 spans 11 residues. Germline CDR1 reads SQVTM; CDR2 reads ANQGSEA. The CDR3 nucleotides are TGCAGCGGGGCAGACCTCTACGAGCAGTACTTC. Translation gives CSGADLYEQYF.

The chain employs TRBV6-6 and TRBJ1-2; 9 bases align to TRBD1. The ends lost 2 bases at V and 8 bases at J; junction bases unmatched: 9. Germline CDR1 and CDR2: MNHNY and SVGAGI (reference sequence). The length of the CDR3 is 15 residues. The CDR3 DNA follows: TGTGCCAGCAGTTACGCCCGGGACAGGGTAGGCGGCTACACCTTC. Translated: CASSYARDRVGGYTF.

The rearrangement joins TRBV19 to TRBJ1-2; a weak D match, TRBD1 (6 bases). V lost 3 bases and J 2 bases, leaving 10 bases between the germline ends. This CDR3 is built from 14 residues. Germline V gene sequence: CDR1 LNHDA, CDR2 SQIVND (reference sequence). CDR3 protein: CASSMVDRNYGYTF. The CDR3 nucleotides are TGTGCCAGTAGTATGGTGGACAGAAACTATGGCTACACCTTC.

V is TRBV5-1 and J is TRBJ2-7; 10 positions agree with TRBD1. The CDR3 consists of 16 residues. The trim removed 2 bases at V and 2 bases at J, leaving 7 bases unmatched. Germline values: CDR1 SGHRS, CDR2 YFSETQ. The CDR3 region is CASSLGTGVVTYEQYF. The CDR3 DNA follows: TGCGCCAGCAGCTTAGGGACAGGGGTCGTAACCTACGAGCAGTACTTC.

The chain links TRBV25-1 to TRBJ1-2, with TRBD1 as a possible D gene (5 bases). Germline V gene data show CDR1 as MGHDK and CDR2 as SYGVNS. This CDR3 is 14 amino acids long. Trimming stripped 1 base from V and 5 bases from J, with 11 bases between. CDR3 nucleotides: TGTGCCAGCAGTGAATCGGGGGGTCAATATGGCTACACCTTC. It codes for CASSESGGQYGYTF.

This clone has just one count. The rearrangement links TRBV10-2 to TRBJ2-1, with 14 positions matching TRBD2. Germline CDR1 and CDR2: WSHSY and SAAADI. V shed 10 bases and J 5 bases; nucleotides not matched to a gene: 7. CDR3 length: 15 residues. The CDR3 DNA is TGCGCCACAGAGGGACTAGCGGGAGTAAACAATGAGCAGTTCTTC. It codes for CATEGLAGVNNEQFF.

The chain joins TRBV7-3 to TRBJ2-2; D might be TRBD2 (8 bases). Trimming took off 4 bases at V and 5 bases at J, with 17 bases between the two ends. This CDR3 contains 16 residues. The germline V gene encodes CDR1 SGHTA and CDR2 FQGTGA. CDR3 amino acids: CASSSGLGGGTGELFF. The CDR3 DNA reads TGTGCCAGCAGCTCGGGACTAGGGGGCGGGACCGGGGAGCTGTTTTTT.

The rearrangement links TRBV6-5 to TRBJ1-3; D is possibly TRBD1 (6 bases). CDR3 length: 13 amino acids. The V gene's germline CDR1 is MNHEY and CDR2 SVGAGI. V gave up 4 bases and J gave up 4 bases, with 8 bases separating them. The CDR3 nucleotides read TGTGCCAGCAGTTTTACAGGGGGAAACACCATATATTTT. Translating gives CASSFTGGNTIYF.

The chain is built from TRBV11-2 and TRBJ2-7, with 11 bases lining up with TRBD1. The germline V gene encodes CDR1 SGHAT and CDR2 FQNNGV. There are 16 residues in the CDR3. V lost 0 bases to trimming and J lost 12 bases; unmatched junction nucleotides: 13. CDR3 nucleotide sequence: TGTGCCAGCAGCTTAGATGCCGGGACAGGGGGTTCCGGGCGGTACTTC. Protein sequence: CASSLDAGTGGSGRYF.

The J gene is TRBJ2-1, the V gene TRBV9; 10 nucleotides line up with TRBD2. CDR1 is SGDLS and CDR2 is YYNGEE in the germline V gene. This CDR3 is built from 19 residues. V lost 4 bases, J lost 5 bases, and 18 bases stayed unmatched. The CDR3 is CASSTGTTSGPGRHNEQFF. CDR3 nucleotides: TGTGCCAGCAGCACCGGGACGACTAGCGGGCCCGGTAGGCACAATGAGCAGTTCTTC.

The rearrangement joins TRBV7-6 to TRBJ2-2; TRBD2 matches at 13 bases. The CDR3 has 18 amino acids. V shed 2 bases and J 7 bases; nucleotides not matched to a gene: 10. Germline loops: CDR1 SGHVS, CDR2 FNYEAQ. The CDR3 nucleotides are TGTGCCAGCAGCTTAAACCTGGGACTAGCGGGATTGGGCGGGGAGCTGTTTTTT. The encoded protein is CASSLNLGLAGLGGELFF.

The V gene is TRBV11-2, the J gene TRBJ1-3; D is uncertain. Deletions cut 0 bases from V and 4 bases from J, with 4 bases between. Germline loops: CDR1 SGHAT, CDR2 FQNNGV. The CDR3 is 13 amino acids. Here the CDR3 reads CASSLESGNTIYF. The CDR3 nucleotides read TGTGCCAGCAGCTTAGAGTCCGGAAACACCATATATTTT.

The sample holds a few counts of this clone. This rearrangement joins TRBV4-1 to TRBJ1-3; D remains ambiguous. Trimming cost V 4 bases and J 1 base, with 17 bases left between them. Germline CDR1 reads MGHRA; CDR2 reads YSYEKL. The CDR3 covers 17 residues. CDR3 in DNA: TGCGCCAGCAGCCCGCCCCGGGCAGGAGAATCTGGAAACACCATATATTTT. This gives the protein CASSPPRAGESGNTIYF.

This clone has more than one count but fewer than ten. The chain uses TRBV3-1 (or the pseudogene TRBV3-2) and TRBJ2-1; D is ambiguous. The CDR3 runs to 13 residues. Deletions cut 2 bases from V and 10 bases from J, with 12 bases between. The V gene's germline CDR1 is LGHDT and CDR2 YNNKEL (reference sequence). Written as DNA, the CDR3 is TGTGCCAGCAGCCAAACGGACCCAAACGAGCAGTTCTTC. Translated: CASSQTDPNEQFF.

This clone was seen a single time. J is TRBJ2-3 and V is TRBV7-2; D not certain. Germline V gives CDR1 SGHTA, CDR2 FQGNSA. This CDR3 spans 12 amino acids. V lost 2 bases, J lost 6 bases, and 6 bases lay in between. The CDR3 nucleotides read TGTGCCAGCAGCTTACTAAGGGATACGCAGTATTTT. It encodes CASSLLRDTQYF.

This chain links TRBV2 with TRBJ1-5, with 8 bases aligning to TRBD1. The CDR3 runs 14 residues. J lost 7 bases, V lost 5 bases, and 7 bases had no gene match. Looked up from germline, CDR1 is SNHLY and CDR2 is FYNNEI. CDR3 bases: TGTGCCAGCAGTTCGCGGCAGGGGGCCCAGCCCCAGCATTTT. It is translated as CASSSRQGAQPQHF.

This chain joins TRBV11-2 and TRBJ2-2, with TRBD2 identical over 10 bases. J was trimmed by 5 bases and V by 5 bases; bases with no gene match: 8. The CDR3 spans 16 residues. Germline V gene sequence: CDR1 SGHAT, CDR2 FQNNGV. CDR3 in amino acids: CASSPPSGGKTGELFF. CDR3 in DNA: TGTGCCAGCAGCCCCCCTAGCGGGGGAAAGACCGGGGAGCTGTTTTTT.

The chain combines TRBV28 with TRBJ1-5, with 7 bases that match TRBD1. Germline V gene lookup returns CDR1 MDHEN and CDR2 SYDVKM. V shed 2 bases, J shed 2 bases, and the junction held 3 bases outside the gene matches. CDR3 length: 15 residues. The chain's CDR3 is CASSLTGARNQPQHF. The CDR3 DNA reads as TGTGCCAGCAGTTTAACAGGGGCCCGCAATCAGCCCCAGCATTTT.

V usage is TRBV29-1 and J usage is TRBJ1-1; 7 bases are shared with TRBD1. Germline CDR1 SQVTM, CDR2 ANQGSEA. CDR3 length equals 13 residues. Trimming took 0 bases from V and 6 from J; bases not matched to a gene: 4. CDR3 loop: CSVEDGTEAEAFF. Here the CDR3 DNA reads TGCAGCGTTGAAGACGGGACAGAGGCTGAAGCTTTCTTT.

About this clone itself: Relative to the germline gene, one junction end is altered; a read error may explain this. The chain employs TRBV19 and TRBJ2-7, with 10 bases aligning to TRBD2. Germline assignment: CDR1 LNHDA and CDR2 SQIVND (reference sequence). This CDR3 comprises 14 residues. As DNA, the CDR3 is TGTGCCAGTAGCATAGCGGGAGGAACCCACGAGCAGTACTTC. Its translation is CASSIAGGTHEQYF.

The chain combines TRBV19 with TRBJ1-1; no firm D call. CDR1 is LNHDA and CDR2 is SQIVND in the germline V gene (reference sequence). CDR3 length: 11 amino acids. With 8 bases removed from V and 4 bases from J, the gap between germline ends came to 8 bases. CDR3 residues: CASVWGTEAFF. CDR3 nucleotide sequence: TGTGCCAGTGTCTGGGGCACTGAAGCTTTCTTT.

This clone was seen only once. This chain uses TRBV29-1 with TRBJ1-2; 7 bases are a match to TRBD1. Germline V lookup: CDR1 SQVTM, CDR2 ANQGSEA. V shed 3 bases and J 0 bases; nucleotides not matched to a gene: 7. The CDR3 sequence is 15 residues long. The CDR3 spells CSVEGTDPTNYGYTF. CDR3 sequence (DNA): TGCAGCGTTGAGGGGACAGACCCAACTAACTATGGCTACACCTTC.

The chain carries TRBV5-1 and TRBJ2-3; D gene uncertain. There are 12 residues in the CDR3. Per the germline V gene, CDR1 is SGHRS and CDR2 is YFSETQ. The V gene lost 5 bases and the J gene lost 4 bases, with 8 bases spanning the gap. The CDR3 DNA follows: TGCGCCAGCAGTTTGTTGGCAGATACGCAGTATTTT. It specifies CASSLLADTQYF.